The clone carrying this TCR beta chain was recorded many times. Antigen specificity is unknown. The sample comes from a study of metastatic and nonmetastatic thyroid tumors. Looking at the study overall: Samples came from malignant and benign thyroid patients, and repertoires were compared across blood and tumor or nodule tissue.

Thyroid surgery took place with no prior treatment in any patient. In the original analysis: Differences in CDR3 between clinicopathological groups were drawn on to build a classifier intended to discriminate distant-metastatic papillary thyroid cancer patients. TCRdb re-called the PCR reads with MiXCR. The V and J calls, along with clone size, are taken from TCRdb and not from the paper's own processing. The sample shows 20,000 to 25,000 clones, approximately 24% of them seen only once. Study observations and caveats: Benign nodules reportedly had significantly lower TCR beta diversity than malignant thyroid tumors in blood and tumor.

Sequencing was carried out using tumor tissue. This sequence was found in a female donor with papillary thyroid cancer or a benign thyroid nodule (not recorded which). Some clones in this sample may be carry-over from other donors' samples.

For the CDR3, the DNA is TGTGCCAGCAGTGAAGTAGGGGCCATCCGAGTAGAGACCCAGTACTTC. Its translation: CASSEVGAIRVETQYF. The gene calls are TRBV6-1 and TRBJ2-5; possible D gene TRBD1, 5 bases. CDR1 is MNHNS, CDR2 SASEGT, per germline. Trimming took 1 base from V and 4 from J, leaving 16 bases between them. The CDR3 totals 16 residues.